This TCR beta chain stems from a study of cytomegalovirus exposure and HLA in healthy donors. PCR amplification relied on 60 Vbeta primers (plus 13 Jbeta primers). Repertoires were generated with immunoSEQ multiplex PCR, while TCRdb's copy carries only in-frame clones and drops some. Of roughly 140,000 clones listed, about three quarters are singletons. The germline V gene encodes CDR1 KGHSH and CDR2 LQKENI. V dropped 3 bases and J dropped 2 bases, with 12 bases sitting between them. This CDR3 comprises 15 residues. The clonotype comes from a human donor in good health. Sequencing was done on a sample of PBMCs. The chain has TRBV18 and TRBJ2-3, with D possibly being TRBD1 (6 bases). CDR3 loop: CASSPRQVVTDTQYF. In DNA, the CDR3 is TGTGCCAGCTCACCCCGACAGGTTGTCACAGATACGCAGTATTTT.